This T cell receptor (beta chain) originates from a study of blood T cell repertoires in COVID-19. The CDR3 spans 15 residues. Per the germline V gene, CDR1 is KGHSH and CDR2 is LQKENI. V lost 2 bases to trimming and J lost 6 bases, with 14 bases between them. Clones were sequenced by immunoSEQ multiplex PCR, and TCRdb holds only the in-frame ones, with some missing. The table lists roughly 88,000 clones, about 70% of them singletons, with about 26% in the top ten. This TCR came from a woman aged 60-75 years in a cohort sampled during active or convalescent COVID-19. Sample: peripheral blood. V and J are TRBV18 and TRBJ2-1; possible D gene TRBD2, 5 bases. CDR3 loop: CASSPASRIVNEQFF. The DNA for the CDR3 is TGTGCCAGCTCACCAGCTAGCAGGATAGTCAATGAGCAGTTCTTC.